The 5 T cell receptor beta chains below come from one sample, sequenced in a study of blood T cells in healthy people across ages. Using a J-beta primer mix together with a sample-barcoded 5' primer, a second PCR was run for roughly 7 to 12 cycles. TCRdb passed the 5' RACE reads through MiXCR, listing each CDR3 protein once. The data show 630,000 or so distinct CDR3 sequences, under 30% seen once. Input material: blood. The receptor source for this set is a woman of 80 years or more in good health.

The chain employs TRBV7-2 and TRBJ2-2; tentatively, D is TRBD2 (6 bases). V lost 5 bases and J 6 bases, leaving 16 bases between the germline ends. The CDR3 extends over 15 amino acids. Germline CDR1 SGHTA, CDR2 FQGNSA. The DNA of the CDR3 is TGTGCCAGCAGCCTGACCCTTGGAGGGGCCGGGGAGCTGTTTTTT. Encoded protein: CASSLTLGGAGELFF.

This clonotype was seen repeatedly, ten times or more. V usage is TRBV5-1 and J usage is TRBJ2-5; 7 positions match TRBD1. Germline lookup yields CDR1 SGHRS and CDR2 YFSETQ. The CDR3 consists of 13 residues. Germline trimming cut 4 bases from V and 5 bases from J; bases unmatched to any gene: 5. The chain's CDR3 is CASSPADRETQYF. The CDR3 DNA follows: TGCGCCAGCAGCCCGGCGGACAGGGAGACCCAGTACTTC.

This chain uses TRBV9 with TRBJ2-1, with 10 bases lining up with TRBD1. The CDR3 covers 16 residues. Germline V CDR1 and CDR2: SGDLS, YYNGEE. Trimming took 0 bases from V and 6 from J; bases not matched to a gene: 6. The DNA for the CDR3 is TGTGCCAGCAGCGTAGCCCCCCGGACAGGGGGCAATGAGCAGTTCTTC. Translation gives CASSVAPRTGGNEQFF.

There are many counts of this clonotype. The rearrangement links TRBV7-3 to TRBJ2-6, with D unclear. This CDR3 has 16 residues. V lost 3 bases and J lost 2, with 11 bases in between. Germline V lookup: CDR1 SGHTA, CDR2 FQGTGA. DNA for the CDR3: TGTGCCAGCAGCTTCCCAGGAAGAGCTGGGGCCAACGTCCTGACTTTC. This translates into CASSFPGRAGANVLTF.

This clonotype was found many times. The V and J genes are TRBV20-1 and TRBJ2-1; perhaps TRBD2 as D (6 bases). The CDR3 spans 13 residues. Germline CDR1 is DFQATT and CDR2 is SNEGSKA (reference sequence). The ends were cut back, 8 bases at V and 0 bases at J, with 11 bases in the middle. The CDR3 bases are TGCAGTACCGGGACTCCCTCCTACAATGAGCAGTTCTTC. This codes for CSTGTPSYNEQFF.